This T cell receptor beta chain stems from a study of blood T cell repertoires in COVID-19. V lost 5 bases to trimming and J lost 1 base, with 10 bases between them. This CDR3 has 14 residues. CDR1 is MDHEN and CDR2 is SYDVKM in the germline V gene. Measured with immunoSEQ multiplex PCR; TCRdb has only the in-frame clones, and not every one. The table records about 160,000 clones, 85% of them present only once. The sequenced material came from peripheral blood. V and J are TRBV28 and TRBJ2-3; D might be TRBD1 (8 bases). This receptor was taken from a human donor with acute or convalescent COVID-19. The donor label of this sample is uncertain. This CDR3 is CASSTGGGTDTQYF. CDR3 nucleotide sequence: TGTGCCAGCAGTACAGGGGGGGGCACAGATACGCAGTATTTT.